The next 28 T cell receptor beta chains were all read from a single sample in a study of primary melanoma T cells and metastatic recurrence. TCRdb keeps only in-frame clones here, not all; method: immunoSEQ multiplex PCR. The repertoire consists of several hundred clones, with 86% occurring once and the leading ten covering about 16%. The sample consisted of melanoma tumor tissue. These receptors all stem from a human donor with melanoma.

V gene TRBV6-8 combines with J gene TRBJ1-1, with D maybe TRBD1 (5 bases). The CDR3 covers 14 residues. Trimming shortened V by 7 bases and J by 1 base, and 13 bases separated the two germline ends. In germline, CDR1 is MNHGY, CDR2 SAAAGT. The CDR3 spells CASNIGRANTEAFF. CDR3 sequence (DNA): TGTGCCAGCAATATAGGCAGGGCGAACACTGAAGCTTTCTTT.

This rearrangement joins TRBV2 to TRBJ2-1; 10 bases are shared with TRBD2. The CDR3 sequence is 15 residues long. Germline assignment: CDR1 SNHLY and CDR2 FYNNEI. The V segment lost 5 bases and the J segment 4 bases; nucleotides outside the gene matches: 5. The CDR3 sequence: CASSLRAGGYNEQFF. The CDR3 DNA follows: TGTGCCAGCAGTTTAAGAGCGGGGGGGTACAATGAGCAGTTCTTC.

This rearrangement joins TRBV28 to TRBJ1-5, with D perhaps TRBD1 (5 bases). This CDR3 has 12 residues. CDR1 MDHEN and CDR2 SYDVKM come from the germline V gene. Trimming shortened V by 7 bases and J by 6 bases, and 10 bases separated the two germline ends. The CDR3 nucleotides read TGTGCCAGCACCAAGGGGCGTCAGCCCCAGCATTTT. Translated: CASTKGRQPQHF.

The V gene is TRBV10-2, the J gene TRBJ1-5; tentatively, D is TRBD1 (6 bases). This CDR3 has 12 residues. From germline, CDR1 is WSHSY and CDR2 SAAADI. Trimming took 8 bases from V and 3 from J, leaving 8 bases between them. DNA of the CDR3: TGCGCCAGCGGGGGCTCCAATCAGCCCCAGCATTTT. This encodes CASGGSNQPQHF.

The chain carries TRBV11-3 and TRBJ2-4; the D is unclear. Germline CDR1 reads SGHNT; CDR2 reads YENEEA. The V gene lost 2 bases and the J gene lost 0 bases, with 5 bases spanning the gap. The CDR3 contains 14 residues. The CDR3 reads CASSLSVAKNIQYF. The CDR3 region has the DNA TGTGCCAGCAGCTTATCCGTAGCCAAAAACATTCAGTACTTC.

This clone has a single count. The rearrangement joins TRBV11-3 to TRBJ1-4, with TRBD1 matching 7 bases. The CDR3 spans 15 residues. CDR1 is SGHNT and CDR2 is YENEEA in the germline V gene. V shed 5 bases and J 2 bases; nucleotides not matched to a gene: 5. The CDR3 coding sequence is TGTGCCAGCAGCCAGCTGACAGGGACTAATGAAAAACTGTTTTTT. Its translation: CASSQLTGTNEKLFF. The full variable domain, in which reference TRBV11-3 and TRBJ1-4 provide the parts outside the CDR3, is EAGVVQSPRYKIIEKKQPVAFWCNPISGHNTLYWYLQNLGQGPELLIRYENEEAVDDSQLPKDRFSAERLKGVDSTLKIQPAELGDSAVYLCASSQLTGTNEKLFFGSGTQLSVL.

This rearrangement joins TRBV9 to TRBJ2-1; tentative D call: TRBD2 (5 bases). The CDR3 sequence is 12 residues long. CDR1 SGDLS and CDR2 YYNGEE come from the germline V gene. Trimming shortened V by 4 bases and J by 7 bases, and 9 bases separated the two germline ends. The CDR3 reads CASSLRGNEQFF. CDR3 DNA: TGTGCCAGCAGCTTACGCGGGAATGAGCAGTTCTTC.

J is TRBJ2-3 and V is TRBV29-1, with a tentative D call TRBD2 (6 bases). Trimming took off 5 bases at V and 2 bases at J, with 11 bases between the two ends. The germline CDR1 and CDR2 sequences are SQVTM and ANQGSEA. The CDR3 totals 13 residues. For the CDR3, the DNA is TGCAGCGTTCCCGGGACTCCCACAGATACGCAGTATTTT. Amino acid sequence: CSVPGTPTDTQYF.

V is TRBV11-3 and J is TRBJ2-3; 14 bases agree with TRBD2. CDR1 and CDR2 (germline): SGHNT, YENEEA. The CDR3 extends over 17 amino acids. V gave up 1 base and J gave up 4 bases; unmatched junction bases: 4. The CDR3 here is CASSLGLAGGRADTQYF. For the CDR3, the DNA is TGTGCCAGCAGCTTAGGACTAGCGGGGGGGCGCGCAGATACGCAGTATTTT.

To note about this clone: An end of the junction differs from the germline gene, which may be a read error. The chain employs TRBV6-8 and TRBJ1-2, with 9 positions matching TRBD1. From germline, CDR1 is MNHGY and CDR2 SAAAGT. The CDR3 has 15 amino acids. CDR3 sequence: CASSSPGQGGDGYTF. CDR3 nucleotide sequence: TGTGCCAGCAGTTCGCCGGGACAGGGAGGAGATGGCTATACCTTC.

The V call is TRBV7-1, the J call TRBJ2-1; 13 nucleotides align to TRBD2. TRBV7-1 is an ORF, with its function uncertain. The V gene end was trimmed by 4 bases and the J gene end by 6 bases; junction bases not matched to a gene: 3. This CDR3 is built from 15 residues. This CDR3 is CASSLTSGGSNEQFF. The CDR3 nucleotides read TGTGCCAGCAGCTTGACTAGCGGGGGGAGCAATGAGCAGTTCTTC.

J is TRBJ2-7 and V is TRBV19; weak D call: TRBD1 (6 bases). CDR3 length equals 13 residues. V lost 5 bases, J lost 3 bases, and 11 bases lay in between. CDR1 LNHDA and CDR2 SQIVND come from the germline V gene (reference sequence). CDR3 nucleotide sequence: TGTGCCAGTAGTTATACCAGGGGCTACGAGCAGTACTTC. Translation gives CASSYTRGYEQYF. Full variable domain (missing parts from reference TRBV19 and TRBJ2-7): DGGITQSPKYLFRKEGQNVTLSCEQNLNHDAMYWYRQDPGQGLRLIYYSQIVNDFQKGDIAEGYSVSREKKESFPLTVTSAQKNPTAFYLCASSYTRGYEQYFGPGTRLTVT.

In regard to this clone: One end of the junction fails to match germline, which may point to a read error. The chain is built from TRBV6-8 and TRBJ2-3; no reliable D call. This CDR3 has 14 residues. Germline lookup yields CDR1 MNHGY and CDR2 SAAAGT. The CDR3 sequence: CTSSFQTPSDTQYF. CDR3 DNA sequence: TGTACCAGCAGTTTTCAGACTCCCTCGGATACGCAGTATTTT.

The chain is built from TRBV5-1 and TRBJ2-3; TRBD2 matches 10 bases. The ends lost 4 bases at V and 4 bases at J; junction bases unmatched: 9. This CDR3 has 16 residues. CDR1 is SGHRS and CDR2 is YFSETQ in the germline V gene. The DNA of the CDR3 is TGCGCCAGCAGCCCGGGACTAGCGTATGTAGCAGATACGCAGTATTTT. Its translation is CASSPGLAYVADTQYF.

The DNA for the CDR3 is TGTGCCAGCCGGGACAGCCTCTATGGCTACACCTTC. The encoded protein is CASRDSLYGYTF. The rearrangement links TRBV28 to TRBJ1-2; 7 nucleotides agree with TRBD1. The CDR3 has 12 residues. Trimming at V came to 8 bases and at J to 4 bases, leaving 4 bases not matched to a gene. The germline gives CDR1 MDHEN, CDR2 SYDVKM.

V is TRBV6-4 and J is TRBJ1-6; the D is unclear. Per the germline V gene, CDR1 is MRHNA and CDR2 is SNTAGT. Trimming left V 10 bases short and J 14 bases short, with 15 bases between. The CDR3 covers 11 residues. Here the CDR3 reads CATMSLNTLHF. The CDR3 coding sequence is TGTGCCACCATGTCACTGAACACCCTCCACTTT.

This chain joins TRBV11-3 and TRBJ2-7; TRBD2 agrees at 11 bases. CDR1 is SGHNT, CDR2 YENEEA, per germline. The CDR3 loop spans 16 amino acids. J was trimmed by 2 bases and V by 3 bases; bases with no gene match: 6. This CDR3 is CASSFTSGGIPYEQYF. CDR3 coding DNA: TGTGCCAGCAGCTTTACTAGCGGGGGAATTCCCTACGAGCAGTACTTC. The full variable domain, rest sourced from reference TRBV11-3 and TRBJ2-7, is EAGVVQSPRYKIIEKKQPVAFWCNPISGHNTLYWYLQNLGQGPELLIRYENEEAVDDSQLPKDRFSAERLKGVDSTLKIQPAELGDSAVYLCASSFTSGGIPYEQYFGPGTRLTVT.

The CDR3 spells CATLRGSSYNEQFF. The CDR3 nucleotides read TGTGCCACACTTCGGGGTAGCTCCTACAATGAGCAGTTCTTC. This chain links TRBV6-8 with TRBJ2-1, with a possible D match to TRBD2 (5 bases). Germline CDR1 MNHGY, CDR2 SAAAGT. V lost 10 bases, J lost 0 bases, and 13 bases lay in between. The CDR3 is made up of 14 amino acids.

This chain links TRBV19 with TRBJ1-5; 7 positions match TRBD1. Unmatched junction bases numbered 6, after V lost 3 bases and J lost 7 bases. CDR3 size: 14 residues. Germline CDR1 and CDR2: LNHDA and SQIVND (reference sequence). The CDR3: CASSIFDRDQPQHF. The CDR3 DNA sequence: TGTGCCAGTAGTATTTTCGACAGGGACCAGCCCCAGCATTTT.

The chain employs TRBV29-1 and TRBJ1-6; D may be TRBD1 (5 bases). Germline values: CDR1 SQVTM, CDR2 ANQGSEA. V lost 5 bases, J lost 10 bases, and 15 bases lay in between. This CDR3 has 13 residues. As DNA, the CDR3 is TGCAGCGTTTTACCCGACAGCGGGTCACCCCTCCACTTT. It encodes CSVLPDSGSPLHF.

The chain has TRBV5-1 and TRBJ1-5, with no clear D. The germline V gene encodes CDR1 SGHRS and CDR2 YFSETQ. Trimming left V 1 base short and J 5 bases short, with 10 bases between. The CDR3 extends over 14 amino acids. This chain's CDR3 is CASSLTGGDQPQHF. The CDR3 nucleotides are TGCGCCAGCAGCTTGACCGGCGGCGATCAGCCCCAGCATTTT.

This chain connects TRBV14 to TRBJ2-5; perhaps TRBD1 as D (5 bases). V was cut by 1 base and J by 6 bases, with 12 bases left in between. This CDR3 is 14 amino acids long. Per germline, CDR1 SGHDN and CDR2 FVKESK. CDR3 in amino acids: CASSQAGRGKTQYF. The CDR3 DNA is TGTGCCAGCAGCCAAGCAGGAAGGGGAAAGACCCAGTACTTC.

Details on this clone: The junction departs from germline at one end; a sequencing error may be responsible. The CDR3 coding sequence is TGTGCCAGCATTGGACAAGGTGTGTCCGGGGAGTTGTTTTTT. Its protein product is CASIGQGVSGELFF. V and J are TRBV6-4 and TRBJ2-2, with D possibly called TRBD1 or TRBD2 (5 bases each). Germline values: CDR1 MRHNA, CDR2 SNTAGT. This CDR3 contains 14 residues.

The chain has TRBV6-8 and TRBJ2-7, with D possibly matching TRBD1 (6 bases). Trimming took off 10 bases at V and 1 base at J, with 20 bases between the two ends. The CDR3 is made up of 15 amino acids. Germline V CDR1 and CDR2: MNHGY, SAAAGT. CDR3: CATAPQGSESYEQYF. In DNA form, the CDR3 reads TGTGCCACCGCCCCACAGGGTTCCGAGTCCTACGAGCAGTACTTC.

J is TRBJ2-1 and V is TRBV19; D is undetermined. CDR1 and CDR2 (germline): LNHDA, SQIVND (reference sequence). Deletions cut 6 bases from V and 0 bases from J, with 12 bases between. This CDR3 has 15 amino acids. The CDR3 DNA reads TGTGCCAGTAGGATGGACCGGAGCTCCTACAATGAGCAGTTCTTC. Translation gives CASRMDRSSYNEQFF.

This clone has only a few counts. The chain has TRBV12-1 and TRBJ2-2; TRBD2, as called in the table, went unchecked against the DNA. TRBV12-1 is a known pseudogene. The CDR3 is 17 amino acids. The CDR3: CASSSGLAGANTGELFF. Written as DNA, the CDR3 is TGTGCCAGCAGCTCGGGACTAGCGGGGGCGAACACCGGGGAGCTGTTTTTT.

The V call is TRBV2, the J call TRBJ1-2; possible D gene TRBD1, 5 bases. Germline loops: CDR1 SNHLY, CDR2 FYNNEI. This CDR3 region has 15 residues. Trimming removed 7 bases at V and 5 bases at J, with 20 bases between. DNA of the CDR3: TGTGCCAGCACGGGACCGGACCGGGCGGCTTATGGCTACACCTTC. Its protein product is CASTGPDRAAYGYTF.

Details on this clone: A base remains ambiguous or unread, so its encoded residue is written X. V and J are TRBV29-1 and TRBJ2-2; the match to TRBD2 covers 8 bases. Germline values: CDR1 SQVTM, CDR2 ANQGSEA. The V and J ends lost 7 bases and 3 bases, in that order; junction bases with no gene match: 7. The CDR3 consists of 14 residues. The CDR3 bases are TGCAGCGGKCGCGACGGGGGGGACACCGGGGAGCTGTTTTTT. It specifies CSXRDGGDTGELFF. The whole CDR3 reads CSGRDGGDTGELFF.